This TCR beta chain was obtained from a study of T cell responses to AZD1222 COVID-19 vaccine. Study-wide results and caveats: No repertoire was sampled before or during the peak T cell response, only after it. Recipients of two AZD1222 doses showed rising Spike-specific TCR breadth and depth. Donors were mostly white British, more females; clonal diversity possibly underestimated. Spike as a whole was targeted by vaccine-associated CD4 TCRs, dominant at 160-218 and 743-854.

As concerns this clone: What it recognizes is unknown.

This table comes from immunoSEQ multiplex PCR, and its TCRdb copy is limited to in-frame clones, with some not included. Among around 150,000 clones listed, almost 95% were seen once. With 2 bases clipped from V and 6 bases from J, the junction kept 13 bases outside the gene matches. Germline-derived CDR1 and CDR2 are MDHEN and SYDVKM. This CDR3 comprises 19 residues. This chain connects TRBV28 to TRBJ2-2, with 12 bases fitting TRBD1. The sequence derives from an adult in good health. Specimen: peripheral blood, collected on day 0 of AZD1222 vaccination. CDR3 region: CASSLGGQGAQGGPGELFF. CDR3 nucleotide sequence: TGTGCCAGCAGTTTAGGGGGACAGGGGGCGCAGGGCGGTCCCGGGGAGCTGTTTTTT.